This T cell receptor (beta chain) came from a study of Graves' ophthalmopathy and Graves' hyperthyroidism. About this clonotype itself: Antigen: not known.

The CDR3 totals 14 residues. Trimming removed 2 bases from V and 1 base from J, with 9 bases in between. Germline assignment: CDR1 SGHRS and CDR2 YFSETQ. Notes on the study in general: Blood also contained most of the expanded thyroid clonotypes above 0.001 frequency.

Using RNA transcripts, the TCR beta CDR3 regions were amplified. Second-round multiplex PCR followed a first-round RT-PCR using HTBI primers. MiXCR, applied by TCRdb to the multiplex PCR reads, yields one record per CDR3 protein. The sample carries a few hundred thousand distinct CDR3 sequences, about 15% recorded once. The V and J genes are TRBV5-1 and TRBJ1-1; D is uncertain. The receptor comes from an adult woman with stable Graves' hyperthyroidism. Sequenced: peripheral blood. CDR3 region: CASSFFWENTEAFF. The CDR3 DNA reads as TGCGCCAGCAGCTTTTTTTGGGAGAACACTGAAGCTTTCTTT.